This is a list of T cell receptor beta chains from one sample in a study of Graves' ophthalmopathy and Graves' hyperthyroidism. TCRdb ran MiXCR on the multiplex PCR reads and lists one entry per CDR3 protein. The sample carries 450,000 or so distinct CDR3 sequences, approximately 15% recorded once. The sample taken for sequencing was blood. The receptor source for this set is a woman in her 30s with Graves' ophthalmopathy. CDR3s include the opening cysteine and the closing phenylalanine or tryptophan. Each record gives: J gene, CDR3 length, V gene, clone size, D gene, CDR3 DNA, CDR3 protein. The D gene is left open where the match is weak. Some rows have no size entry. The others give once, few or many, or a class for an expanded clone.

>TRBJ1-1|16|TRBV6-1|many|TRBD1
TGTGCCAGCAGTGCCGAAGGACAGGGGTCGGACACTGAAGCTTTCTTT
CASSAEGQGSDTEAFF
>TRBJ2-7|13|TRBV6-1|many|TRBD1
TGTGCCAGCAGGGGACAGACAGACTACGAGCAGTACTTC
CASRGQTDYEQYF
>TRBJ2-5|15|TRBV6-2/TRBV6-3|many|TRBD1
TGTGCCAGCAGTACCCCACAGGGGGCCCAAGAGACCCAGTACTTC
CASSTPQGAQETQYF
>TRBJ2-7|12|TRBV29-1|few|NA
TGCAGCGTTGGTGGTTCCTCCTACGAGCAGTACTTC
CSVGGSSYEQYF
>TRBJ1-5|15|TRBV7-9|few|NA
TGTGCCAGCAGCCGTGAAGGTTCGAGCAATCAGCCCCAGCATTTT
CASSREGSSNQPQHF
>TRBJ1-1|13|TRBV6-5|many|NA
TGTGCCAGCAGTCCTACTAGGGACACTGAAGCTTTCTTT
CASSPTRDTEAFF
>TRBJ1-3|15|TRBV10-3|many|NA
TGTGCCACTCTAGTCCTCCCAGGGTCCGGAAACACCATATATTTT
CATLVLPGSGNTIYF
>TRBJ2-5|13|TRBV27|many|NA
TGTGCCAGCAAAAACTTTCTTCAAGAGACCCAGTACTTC
CASKNFLQETQYF
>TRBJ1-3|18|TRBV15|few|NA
TGTGCCACCAGCAGATCTCTCGACGGACTGAAGGCGGGGAACACCATATATTTT
CATSRSLDGLKAGNTIYF
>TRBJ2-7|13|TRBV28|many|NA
TGTGCCAGCAGTAGAACAGGTCTCGACGAGCAGTACTTC
CASSRTGLDEQYF
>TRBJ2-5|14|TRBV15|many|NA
TGTGCCACCAGCAGAGATCAGGGGAGGGAGACCCAGTACTTC
CATSRDQGRETQYF
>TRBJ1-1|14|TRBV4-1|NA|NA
TGCGCCAGCAGCCAAGAGGGCCCGAACACTGAAGCTTTCTTT
CASSQEGPNTEAFF
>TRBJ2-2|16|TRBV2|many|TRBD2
TGTGCCAGCAGTGTGGCTAGCGGGAAGCGCACCGGGGAGCTGTTTTTT
CASSVASGKRTGELFF
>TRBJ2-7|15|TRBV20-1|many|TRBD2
TGCAGTGCTCTCTCGTTGGGCGGGAGTTCCTACGAGCAGTACTTC
CSALSLGGSSYEQYF
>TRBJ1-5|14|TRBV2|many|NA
TGTGCCAGCAGTGACAGAAATAGCAATCAGCCCCAGCATTTT
CASSDRNSNQPQHF
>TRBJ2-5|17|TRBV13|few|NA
TGTGCCAGCAGCTTACCCGGGACACCAGCTCAACTCGAGACCCAGTACTTC
CASSLPGTPAQLETQYF
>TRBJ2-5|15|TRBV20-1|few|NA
TGCAGTGCTGGCCCAACACCGGGCCGTCAAGAGACCCAGTACTTC
CSAGPTPGRQETQYF
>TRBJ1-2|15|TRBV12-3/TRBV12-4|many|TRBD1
TGTGCCAGCAGTCCCACAGGGGGCGTCCACTATGGCTACACCTTC
CASSPTGGVHYGYTF
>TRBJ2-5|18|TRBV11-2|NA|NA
TGTGCCAGCAGCTTAGAAGCACGCCGTGCCCACTGGGGAGAGACCCAGTACTTC
CASSLEARRAHWGETQYF
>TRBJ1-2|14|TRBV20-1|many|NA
TGCAGTGCTAGAAAGGGGCGGCGATACTATGGCTACACCTTC
CSARKGRRYYGYTF
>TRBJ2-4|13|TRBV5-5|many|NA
TGTGCCAGCAGCTTGGCCGTCCTCTCGATTCAGTACTTC
CASSLAVLSIQYF
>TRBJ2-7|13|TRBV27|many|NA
TGTGCCAGCACGACGAGACTAGGTGACGAGCAGTACTTC
CASTTRLGDEQYF
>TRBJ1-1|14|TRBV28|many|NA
TGTGCCAGCAGTGACAGACTCATGAACACTGAAGCTTTCTTT
CASSDRLMNTEAFF
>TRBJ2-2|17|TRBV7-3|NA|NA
TGTGCCAGCAGCTTAGAAGTCCGGACTTCGAACACCGGGGATCTGTTTTTT
CASSLEVRTSNTGDLFF
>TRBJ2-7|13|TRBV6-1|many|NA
TGTGCCAGCGGCCTAGTTAGCTCCTACGAGCAGTACTTC
CASGLVSSYEQYF
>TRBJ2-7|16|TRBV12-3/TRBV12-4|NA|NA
TGTGCCAGCAGTTTCGGGTTAGGGGACGGAACCTACGAGCAGTACTTC
CASSFGLGDGTYEQYF
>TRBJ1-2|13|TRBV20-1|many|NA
TGCAGTGCTATTCCGGTGGATTACTATGGCTACACCTTC
CSAIPVDYYGYTF
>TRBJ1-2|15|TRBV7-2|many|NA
TGTGCCAGCAGCTTAGCGGACTCTCGGGGCTATGGCTACACCTTC
CASSLADSRGYGYTF
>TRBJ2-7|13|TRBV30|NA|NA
TGTGCCTTCGACAGGAAAAGCTCCTACGAGCAGTACTTC
CAFDRKSSYEQYF
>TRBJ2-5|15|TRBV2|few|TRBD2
TGTGCCAGCAGTGAAGTGGCTAGCGGGGCCGAGACCCAGTACTTC
CASSEVASGAETQYF
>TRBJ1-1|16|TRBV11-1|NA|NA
TGTGCCAGCAGCAGTCATGGACGGACCTGGCACACTGAAGCTTTCTTT
CASSSHGRTWHTEAFF
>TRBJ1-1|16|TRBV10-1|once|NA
TGCGCCAGCAGTGCAACCCGAGCTACAGGATGGGCTGAAGCTTTCTTT
CASSATRATGWAEAFF
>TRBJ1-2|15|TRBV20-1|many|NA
TGCAGTGCTGCTTACCCCAGCGTGGGAGACTATGGCTACACCTTC
CSAAYPSVGDYGYTF
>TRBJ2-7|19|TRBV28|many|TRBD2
TGTGCCAGCAGTTTAGCCCCCCAGACTGGCGGGAGTTTAATACACGAGCAGTACTTC
CASSLAPQTGGSLIHEQYF
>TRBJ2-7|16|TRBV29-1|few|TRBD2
TGCAGCGTAGGCGGTGTTGCCGGGACTAGCGTCTACGAGCAGTACTTC
CSVGGVAGTSVYEQYF
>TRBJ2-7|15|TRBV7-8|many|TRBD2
TGTGCCAGCAGCTCTACCGGGACTAGCGGTAACGAGCAGTACTTC
CASSSTGTSGNEQYF
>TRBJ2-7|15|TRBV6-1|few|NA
TGTGCCAGCAGTGAAGCTCCGGGGGGCTTCTACGAGCAGTACTTC
CASSEAPGGFYEQYF
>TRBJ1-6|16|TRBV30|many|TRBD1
TGTGCCTGGAGTGGGCTTATCGGGACAGTAAATTCACCCCTCCACTTT
CAWSGLIGTVNSPLHF
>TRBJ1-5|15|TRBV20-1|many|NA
TGCAGTGCTAGAGGTTCCCGGGACAGCAATCAGCCCCAGCATTTT
CSARGSRDSNQPQHF
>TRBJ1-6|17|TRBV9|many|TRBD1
TGTGCCAGCAGCGCCACACAGGGGGCGACCTATAATTCACCCCTCCACTTT
CASSATQGATYNSPLHF